This T cell receptor beta chain was captured in a study of cytomegalovirus exposure and HLA in healthy donors. Overall study results and limits: Reported results showed that the classifier diagnosed cytomegalovirus status with high specificity and sensitivity. CMV antigen specificity was confirmed in vitro for three CMV-associated chains.

An approximately 120-subject validation cohort, separate from the approximately 690-subject first cohort, supplied the donors. The repertoire was sequenced with immunoSEQ multiplex PCR; TCRdb's copy has only in-frame clones and lacks some. The table has roughly 49,000 clones, 94% seen once. Deletions cut 0 bases from V and 5 bases from J, with 10 bases between. Per germline, CDR1 LNHDA and CDR2 SQIVND (reference sequence). This CDR3 is 14 amino acids long. As concerns this clone: Its target is not known.

The chain couples TRBV19 to TRBJ1-2; D remains unclear. Sequencing input: PBMCs. The sequence was collected from a woman younger than 35 in good health and CMV-seropositive. The CDR3 nucleotides read TGTGCCAGTAGTATAGATCAGAGGATTTATGGCTACACCTTC. Translated, it gives CASSIDQRIYGYTF.